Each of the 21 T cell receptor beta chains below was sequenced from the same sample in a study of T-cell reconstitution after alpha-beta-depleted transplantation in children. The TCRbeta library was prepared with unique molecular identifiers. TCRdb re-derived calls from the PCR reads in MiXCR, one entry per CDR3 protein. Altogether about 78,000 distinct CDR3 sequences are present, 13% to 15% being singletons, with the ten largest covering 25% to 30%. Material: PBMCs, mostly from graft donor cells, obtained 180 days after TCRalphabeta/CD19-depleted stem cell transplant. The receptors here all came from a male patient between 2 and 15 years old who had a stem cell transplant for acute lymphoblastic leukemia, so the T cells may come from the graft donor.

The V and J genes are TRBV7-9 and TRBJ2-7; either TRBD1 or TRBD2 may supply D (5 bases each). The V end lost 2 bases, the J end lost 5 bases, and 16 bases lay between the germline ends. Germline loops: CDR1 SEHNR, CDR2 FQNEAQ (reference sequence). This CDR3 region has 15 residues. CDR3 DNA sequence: TGTGCCAGCAGCTTAAGGGGCCAGAGGGGCAACGAGCAGTACTTC. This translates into CASSLRGQRGNEQYF.

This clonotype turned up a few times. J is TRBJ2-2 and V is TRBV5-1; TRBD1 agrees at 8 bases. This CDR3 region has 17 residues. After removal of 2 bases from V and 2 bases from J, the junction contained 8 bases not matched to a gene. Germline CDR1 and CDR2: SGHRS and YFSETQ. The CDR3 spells CASSLYRTGINTGELFF. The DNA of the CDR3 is TGCGCCAGCAGCTTATATCGGACAGGGATAAACACCGGGGAGCTGTTTTTT.

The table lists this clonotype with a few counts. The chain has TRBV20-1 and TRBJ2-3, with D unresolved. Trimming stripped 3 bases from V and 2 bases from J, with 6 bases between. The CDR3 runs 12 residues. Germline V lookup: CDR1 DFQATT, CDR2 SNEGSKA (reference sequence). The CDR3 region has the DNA TGCAGTGCTAGTTGGGTCACAGATACGCAGTATTTT. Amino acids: CSASWVTDTQYF.

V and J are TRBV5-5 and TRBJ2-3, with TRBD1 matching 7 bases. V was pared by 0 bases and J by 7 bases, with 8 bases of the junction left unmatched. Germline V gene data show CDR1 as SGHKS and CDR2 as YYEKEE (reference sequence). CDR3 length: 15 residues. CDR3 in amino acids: CASSLEGQSGNTQYF. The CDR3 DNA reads TGTGCCAGCAGCTTGGAGGGACAGAGTGGTAATACGCAGTATTTT.

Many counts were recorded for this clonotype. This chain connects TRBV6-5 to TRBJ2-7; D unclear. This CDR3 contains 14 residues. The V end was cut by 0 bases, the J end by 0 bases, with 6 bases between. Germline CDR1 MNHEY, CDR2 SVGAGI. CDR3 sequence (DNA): TGTGCCAGCAGTTACTCTGGCTACTCCTACGAGCAGTACTTC. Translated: CASSYSGYSYEQYF.

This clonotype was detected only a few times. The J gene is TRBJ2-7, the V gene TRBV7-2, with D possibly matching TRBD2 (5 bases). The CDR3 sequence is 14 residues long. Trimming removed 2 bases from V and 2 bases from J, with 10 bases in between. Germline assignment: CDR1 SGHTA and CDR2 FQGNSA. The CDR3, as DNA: TGTGCCAGCAGCTTAATAGTTAGCGCCTACGAGCAGTACTTC. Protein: CASSLIVSAYEQYF.

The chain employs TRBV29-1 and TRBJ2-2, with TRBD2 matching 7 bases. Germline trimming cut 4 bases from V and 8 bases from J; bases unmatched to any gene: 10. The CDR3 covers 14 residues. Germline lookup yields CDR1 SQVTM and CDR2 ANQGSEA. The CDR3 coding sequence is TGCAGCGTTGTGGCTAGCGGCTCTTTGGGGGAGCTGTTTTTT. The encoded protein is CSVVASGSLGELFF.

Here the CDR3 reads CASSLAWNRDDYGYTF. The CDR3 nucleotides are TGTGCCAGCAGCTTGGCCTGGAACAGGGATGACTATGGCTACACCTTC. The chain uses TRBV5-6 and TRBJ1-2; TRBD1 is a possible D gene (6 bases). Trimming removed 0 bases at V and 3 bases at J, with 15 bases between. The CDR3 is made up of 16 amino acids. Looked up from germline, CDR1 is SGHDT and CDR2 is YYEEEE. Drawing the rest from reference TRBV5-6 and TRBJ1-2, the complete variable domain is DAGVTQSPTHLIKTRGQQVTLRCSPKSGHDTVSWYQQALGQGPQFIFQYYEEEERQRGNFPDRFSGHQFPNYSSELNVNALLLGDSALYLCASSLAWNRDDYGYTFGSGTRLTVV.

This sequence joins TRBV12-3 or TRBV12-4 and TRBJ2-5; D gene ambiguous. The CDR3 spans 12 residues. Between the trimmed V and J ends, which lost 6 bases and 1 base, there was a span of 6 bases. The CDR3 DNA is TGTGCCAGCAGGGGTTTCCAAGAGACCCAGTACTTC. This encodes CASRGFQETQYF.

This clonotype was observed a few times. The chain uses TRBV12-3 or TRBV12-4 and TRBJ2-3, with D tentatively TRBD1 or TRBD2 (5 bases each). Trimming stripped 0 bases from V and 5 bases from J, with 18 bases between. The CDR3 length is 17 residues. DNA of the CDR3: TGTGCCAGCAGTTTAGCTTTCGAGACCCGAGGGGTAGATACGCAGTATTTT. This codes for CASSLAFETRGVDTQYF.

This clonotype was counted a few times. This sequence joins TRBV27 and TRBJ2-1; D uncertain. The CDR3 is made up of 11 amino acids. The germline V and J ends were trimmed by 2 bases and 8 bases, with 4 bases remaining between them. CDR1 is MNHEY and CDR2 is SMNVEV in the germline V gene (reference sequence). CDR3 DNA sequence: TGTGCCAGCAGTTTAGGTGATGAGCAGTTCTTC. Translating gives CASSLGDEQFF.

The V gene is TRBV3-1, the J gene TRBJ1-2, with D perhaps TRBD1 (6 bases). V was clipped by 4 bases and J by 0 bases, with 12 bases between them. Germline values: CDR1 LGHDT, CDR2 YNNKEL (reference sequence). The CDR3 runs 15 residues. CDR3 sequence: CASSPGKGANYGYTF. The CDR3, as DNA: TGTGCCAGCAGCCCAGGGAAGGGGGCTAACTATGGCTACACCTTC.

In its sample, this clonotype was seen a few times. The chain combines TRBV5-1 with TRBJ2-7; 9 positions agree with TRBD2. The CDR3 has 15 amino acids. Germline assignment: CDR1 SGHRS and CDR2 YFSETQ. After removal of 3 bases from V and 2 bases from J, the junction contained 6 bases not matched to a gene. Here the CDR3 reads CASSYSGSMPYEQYF. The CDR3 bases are TGCGCCAGCAGCTATAGCGGGAGTATGCCCTACGAGCAGTACTTC.

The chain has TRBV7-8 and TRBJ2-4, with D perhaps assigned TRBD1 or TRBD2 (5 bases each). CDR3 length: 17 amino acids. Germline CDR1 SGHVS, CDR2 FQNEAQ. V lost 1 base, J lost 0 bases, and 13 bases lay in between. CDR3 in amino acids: CASSLEGRKIAKNIQYF. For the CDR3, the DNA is TGTGCCAGCAGCTTAGAGGGACGGAAAATAGCCAAAAACATTCAGTACTTC.

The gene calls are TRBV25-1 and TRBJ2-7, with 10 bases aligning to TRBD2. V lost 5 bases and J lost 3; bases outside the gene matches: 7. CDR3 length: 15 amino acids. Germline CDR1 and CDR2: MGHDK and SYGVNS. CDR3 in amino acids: CASSKPSGGIYEQYF. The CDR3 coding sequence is TGTGCCAGCAGTAAGCCTAGCGGGGGCATCTACGAGCAGTACTTC.

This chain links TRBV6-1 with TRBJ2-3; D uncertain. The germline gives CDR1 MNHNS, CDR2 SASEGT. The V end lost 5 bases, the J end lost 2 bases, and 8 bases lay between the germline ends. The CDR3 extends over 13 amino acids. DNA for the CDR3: TGTGCCAGCAGTCCTCAATCCACAGATACGCAGTATTTT. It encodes CASSPQSTDTQYF.

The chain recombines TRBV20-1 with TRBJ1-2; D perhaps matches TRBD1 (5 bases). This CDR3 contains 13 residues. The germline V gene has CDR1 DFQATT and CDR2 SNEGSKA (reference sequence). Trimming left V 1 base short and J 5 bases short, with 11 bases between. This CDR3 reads CSARGGVWYGYTF. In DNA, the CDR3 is TGCAGTGCTAGAGGAGGGGTATGGTATGGCTACACCTTC.

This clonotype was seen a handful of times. The CDR3 DNA is TGTGCCAGCAGCTTGGGCGGGGTCTGGCAAGAGACCCAGTACTTC. This sequence encodes CASSLGGVWQETQYF. The rearrangement links TRBV7-2 to TRBJ2-5; TRBD2 might be the D (6 bases). CDR1 is SGHTA, CDR2 FQGNSA, per germline. The CDR3 sequence is 15 residues long. Trimming stripped 3 bases from V and 2 bases from J, with 13 bases between.

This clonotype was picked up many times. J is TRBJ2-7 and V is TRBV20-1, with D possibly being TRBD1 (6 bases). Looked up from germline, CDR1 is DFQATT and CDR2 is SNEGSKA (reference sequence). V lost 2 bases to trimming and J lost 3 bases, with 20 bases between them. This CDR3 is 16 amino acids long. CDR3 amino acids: CSARIPLTGVFYEQYF. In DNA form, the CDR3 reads TGCAGTGCTAGAATTCCTCTGACAGGTGTCTTCTACGAGCAGTACTTC.

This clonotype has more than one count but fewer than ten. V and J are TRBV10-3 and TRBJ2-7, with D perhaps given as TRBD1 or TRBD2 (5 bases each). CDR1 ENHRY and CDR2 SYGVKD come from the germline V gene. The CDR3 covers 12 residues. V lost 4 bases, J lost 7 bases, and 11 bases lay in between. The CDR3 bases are TGTGCCATCAGTGGGGACCCGCGAGAGCAGTACTTC. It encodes CAISGDPREQYF.

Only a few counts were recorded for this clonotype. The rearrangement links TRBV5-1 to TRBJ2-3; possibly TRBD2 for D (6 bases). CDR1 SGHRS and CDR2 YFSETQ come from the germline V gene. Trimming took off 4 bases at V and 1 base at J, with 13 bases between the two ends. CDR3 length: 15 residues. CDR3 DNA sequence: TGCGCCAGCAGCACCTGGGGAGGCGGCACAGATACGCAGTATTTT. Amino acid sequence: CASSTWGGGTDTQYF.